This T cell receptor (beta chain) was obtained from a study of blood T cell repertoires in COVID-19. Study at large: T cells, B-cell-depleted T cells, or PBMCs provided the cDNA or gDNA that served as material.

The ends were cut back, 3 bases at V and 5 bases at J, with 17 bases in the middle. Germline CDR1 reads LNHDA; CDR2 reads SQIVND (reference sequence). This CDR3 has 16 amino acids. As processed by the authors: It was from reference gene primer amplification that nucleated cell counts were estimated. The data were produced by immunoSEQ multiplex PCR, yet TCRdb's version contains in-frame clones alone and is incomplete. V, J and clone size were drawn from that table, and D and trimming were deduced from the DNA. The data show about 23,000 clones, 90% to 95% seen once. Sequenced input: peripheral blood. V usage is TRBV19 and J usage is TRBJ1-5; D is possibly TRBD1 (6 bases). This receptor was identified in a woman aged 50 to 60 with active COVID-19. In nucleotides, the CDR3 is TGTGCCAGTAGTATTAGAGAGATCTACAGGGATCAGCCCCAGCATTTT. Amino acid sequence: CASSIREIYRDQPQHF. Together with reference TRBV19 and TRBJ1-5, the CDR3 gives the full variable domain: DGGITQSPKYLFRKEGQNVTLSCEQNLNHDAMYWYRQDPGQGLRLIYYSQIVNDFQKGDIAEGYSVSREKKESFPLTVTSAQKNPTAFYLCASSIREIYRDQPQHFGDGTRLSIL.